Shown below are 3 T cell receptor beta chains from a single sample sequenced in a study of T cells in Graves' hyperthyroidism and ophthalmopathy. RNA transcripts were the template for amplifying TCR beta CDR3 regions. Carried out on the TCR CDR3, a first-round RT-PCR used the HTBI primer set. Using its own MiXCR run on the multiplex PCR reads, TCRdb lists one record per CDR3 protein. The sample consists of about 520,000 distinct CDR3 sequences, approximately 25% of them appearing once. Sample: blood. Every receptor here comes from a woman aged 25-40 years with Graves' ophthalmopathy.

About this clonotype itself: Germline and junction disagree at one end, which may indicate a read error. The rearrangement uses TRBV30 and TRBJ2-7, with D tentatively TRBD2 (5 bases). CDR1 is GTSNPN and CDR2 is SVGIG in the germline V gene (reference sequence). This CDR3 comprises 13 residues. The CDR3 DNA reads TGTGCCTGGAGTGTGTCTAGGTCGAGCGGAAGGAGCTTC. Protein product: CAWSVSRSSGRSF.

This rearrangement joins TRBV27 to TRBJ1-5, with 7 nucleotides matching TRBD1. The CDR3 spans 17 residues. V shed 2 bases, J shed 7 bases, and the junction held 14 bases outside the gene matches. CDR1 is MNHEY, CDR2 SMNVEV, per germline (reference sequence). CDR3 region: CASSLGGGGNGGQPQHF. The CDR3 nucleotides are TGTGCCAGCAGTTTAGGAGGAGGGGGCAATGGAGGGCAGCCCCAGCATTTT.

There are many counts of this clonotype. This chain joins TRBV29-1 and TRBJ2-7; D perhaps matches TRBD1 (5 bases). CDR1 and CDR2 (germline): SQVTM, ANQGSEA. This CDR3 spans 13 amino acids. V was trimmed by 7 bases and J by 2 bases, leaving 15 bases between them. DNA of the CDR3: TGCAGCGCTCGGTGGCAGGGCGCCTACGAGCAGTACTTC. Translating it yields CSARWQGAYEQYF.